A single sample gave rise to the 30 T cell receptor beta chains below, sequenced in a study of OX40 agonist ivuxolimab in advanced cancers. Here immunoSEQ multiplex PCR was the method, and the copy in TCRdb shows in-frame clones only, minus some. The profile shows about 59,000 clones, approximately 90% of them singletons. The sequences come from CD4+ or CD8+ T cells sorted from blood, collected in a trial of the OX40 agonist ivuxolimab. These receptors all come from an adult with an advanced solid tumor such as melanoma, head and neck, liver or kidney cancer.

The genes are TRBV6-5 and TRBJ1-1; 7 positions agree with TRBD1. Germline V gives CDR1 MNHEY, CDR2 SVGAGI. With V trimmed by 6 bases and J by 5 bases, 12 bases remained unmatched. This CDR3 has 15 residues. The CDR3: CASSLALQGRTEAFF. The CDR3 DNA is TGTGCCAGCAGCCTAGCACTACAGGGGCGAACTGAAGCTTTCTTT.

This chain uses TRBV28 with TRBJ1-2; no clear D gene. The CDR3 runs to 13 residues. Germline V gene data show CDR1 as MDHEN and CDR2 as SYDVKM. The V gene lost 7 bases and the J gene lost 7 bases, with 16 bases spanning the gap. CDR3 loop: CASTLGWLGGYTF. The CDR3 region has the DNA TGTGCCAGCACCCTAGGTTGGTTGGGTGGCTACACCTTC.

This clone appeared once. This chain links TRBV6-5 with TRBJ2-1; 7 nucleotides line up with TRBD2. V lost 5 bases and J lost 5; bases outside the gene matches: 6. The CDR3 is made up of 14 amino acids. Germline assignment: CDR1 MNHEY and CDR2 SVGAGI. CDR3 protein: CASSPGLLNNEQFF. The CDR3 nucleotides read TGTGCCAGCAGTCCGGGACTATTAAACAATGAGCAGTTCTTC.

The genes are TRBV6-1 and TRBJ1-5; no firm D call. The CDR3 is 15 amino acids. The V end lost 1 base, the J end lost 7 bases, and 14 bases lay between the germline ends. Germline CDR1 reads MNHNS; CDR2 reads SASEGT. CDR3 nucleotide sequence: TGTGCCAGCAGTGAAGGAGTAGCAACCATCCAGCCCCAGCATTTT. Translated, it gives CASSEGVATIQPQHF.

The chain has TRBV28 and TRBJ1-1; TRBD1 might be the D (5 bases). Germline V gene data show CDR1 as MDHEN and CDR2 as SYDVKM. The length of the CDR3 is 13 residues. The V end lost 6 bases, the J end lost 4 bases, and 12 bases lay between the germline ends. CDR3 sequence reads: CASRGLEGTEAFF. CDR3 sequence (DNA): TGTGCCAGCAGGGGGCTTGAGGGCACTGAAGCTTTCTTT.

The chain joins TRBV4-1 to TRBJ1-5, with 10 bases matching TRBD1. The V gene end was trimmed by 3 bases and the J gene end by 7 bases; junction bases not matched to a gene: 3. Germline CDR1 is MGHRA and CDR2 is YSYEKL. The CDR3 has 14 amino acids. CDR3 loop: CASSHRTGGQPQHF. CDR3 bases: TGCGCCAGCAGCCATCGGACAGGGGGACAGCCCCAGCATTTT.

The chain recombines TRBV6-5 with TRBJ2-7; unclear D gene. Germline CDR1 MNHEY, CDR2 SVGAGI. The CDR3 contains 14 residues. With 2 bases removed from V and 0 bases from J, the gap between germline ends came to 8 bases. Here the CDR3 DNA reads TGTGCCAGCAGTTACGACGAAAGCTCCTACGAGCAGTACTTC. Translation: CASSYDESSYEQYF.

The chain is built from TRBV30 and TRBJ1-2; D perhaps matches TRBD1 (5 bases). The CDR3 loop spans 15 amino acids. CDR1 GTSNPN and CDR2 SVGIG come from the germline V gene (reference sequence). The V and J ends lost 0 bases and 3 bases respectively, with 14 bases between them. The CDR3 protein is CAWSVLVGGYYGYTF. DNA for the CDR3: TGTGCCTGGAGTGTGCTTGTTGGGGGTTACTATGGCTACACCTTC.

The chain uses TRBV19 and TRBJ2-1, with D possibly TRBD2 on 6 matching bases. The germline V and J ends were trimmed by 3 bases and 2 bases, with 11 bases remaining between them. CDR3 length: 15 residues. Germline lookup yields CDR1 LNHDA and CDR2 SQIVND (reference sequence). CDR3 nucleotides: TGTGCCAGTAGTATTTGGGACTCTGCCTACAATGAGCAGTTCTTC. Its protein is CASSIWDSAYNEQFF.

The V and J genes are TRBV6-4 and TRBJ1-1; TRBD1 aligns across 7 bases. Germline V lookup: CDR1 MRHNA, CDR2 SNTAGT. The CDR3 contains 13 residues. V gave up 2 bases and J gave up 5 bases; unmatched junction bases: 2. CDR3: CASSDTGVTEAFF. The CDR3 DNA sequence: TGTGCCAGCAGTGACACAGGGGTTACTGAAGCTTTCTTT.

The chain carries TRBV28 and TRBJ1-5, with D possibly matching TRBD1 (5 bases). The CDR3 is 19 residues long. The V gene lost 7 bases and the J gene lost 7 bases, with 32 bases spanning the gap. Germline-derived CDR1 and CDR2 are MDHEN and SYDVKM. CDR3 nucleotide sequence: TGTGCCAGCACCCTCACCAAAGGGACGGTGTGGTCCCACTCACAGCCCCAGCATTTT. Encoded protein: CASTLTKGTVWSHSQPQHF.

The DNA of the CDR3 is TGTGCCAGCAGCTTATGGACAGGGGTTCCCTACGAGCAGTACTTC. This gives the protein CASSLWTGVPYEQYF. V usage is TRBV11-2 and J usage is TRBJ2-7, with 9 bases identical to TRBD1. Germline CDR1 and CDR2: SGHAT and FQNNGV. The junction had 4 bases not matched to a gene; V was cut back by 2 bases and J by 2 bases. CDR3 length equals 15 residues.

A single count supports this clone. The rearrangement links TRBV7-9 to TRBJ2-1; 8 bases line up with TRBD1. The germline V gene has CDR1 SEHNR and CDR2 FQNEAQ (reference sequence). V dropped 2 bases and J dropped 7; count of bases not matched to a gene: 1. The CDR3 length is 13 residues. CDR3 sequence (DNA): TGTGCCAGCAGCTTAAACAGGGGGAATGAGCAGTTCTTC. As protein: CASSLNRGNEQFF.

V and J are TRBV13 and TRBJ2-1, with 7 bases fitting TRBD2. Germline CDR1 and CDR2: PRHDT and FYEKMQ (reference sequence). The CDR3 is made up of 13 amino acids. The junction had 2 bases not matched to a gene; V was cut back by 7 bases and J by 2 bases. CDR3 region: CASTAGPYNEQFF. The CDR3 DNA reads TGTGCCAGCACAGCGGGGCCCTACAATGAGCAGTTCTTC.

V usage is TRBV2 and J usage is TRBJ1-1; D not certain. From germline, CDR1 is SNHLY and CDR2 FYNNEI. Trimming removed 4 bases from V and 0 bases from J, with 9 bases in between. The CDR3 sequence is 14 residues long. Here the CDR3 DNA reads TGTGCCAGCAGTGTTAGGGAAATGAACACTGAAGCTTTCTTT. As protein: CASSVREMNTEAFF.

The chain joins TRBV9 to TRBJ1-4; D gene unclear. Germline V gene lookup returns CDR1 SGDLS and CDR2 YYNGEE. The ends were cut back, 0 bases at V and 8 bases at J, with 8 bases in the middle. CDR3 length: 13 amino acids. CDR3 sequence: CASSVDPGEKLFF. The CDR3, as DNA: TGTGCCAGCAGCGTAGATCCGGGGGAAAAACTGTTTTTT.

The chain combines TRBV14 with TRBJ2-7, with D perhaps matching TRBD2 (5 bases). Germline V lookup: CDR1 SGHDN, CDR2 FVKESK. This CDR3 spans 15 amino acids. V was cut by 6 bases and J by 5 bases, with 20 bases left in between. The DNA for the CDR3 is TGTGCCAGCAGTCCGGGAATCCTAACTCTGGACGAGCAGTACGTC. It translates to CASSPGILTLDEQYV.

The V gene is TRBV30, the J gene TRBJ2-7; the match to TRBD1 covers 8 bases. The V and J ends lost 1 base and 3 bases, in that order; junction bases with no gene match: 8. CDR3 length: 15 residues. In germline, CDR1 is GTSNPN, CDR2 SVGIG (reference sequence). CDR3 region: CAWSGGRGPFYEQYF. CDR3 nucleotides: TGTGCCTGGAGTGGGGGCAGGGGGCCCTTCTACGAGCAGTACTTC.

The sample holds one count of this clone. The chain is built from TRBV9 and TRBJ2-1, with D perhaps matching TRBD2 (6 bases). V was shortened by 6 bases and J by 0 bases, with 16 bases between the two germline ends. Germline assignment: CDR1 SGDLS and CDR2 YYNGEE. The CDR3 totals 16 residues. The CDR3 sequence: CASTKGLLSSYNEQFF. The CDR3 DNA follows: TGTGCCAGCACAAAGGGACTGTTAAGCTCCTACAATGAGCAGTTCTTC.

In this sample, this clone turned up once. The chain joins TRBV21-1 to TRBJ1-2; TRBD1, the table's D call, was not compared with the DNA. TRBV21-1 is a recognized pseudogene. CDR3 length: 15 residues. CDR3 nucleotide sequence: TGTGCCAGCAGCCGACTCCCAAACAGGGCTCATGGCTACACCTTC. Amino acids: CASSRLPNRAHGYTF.

A word on this clone: An end of the junction does not agree with germline; a read error may underlie this. This chain joins TRBV6-1 and TRBJ2-1; no reliable D call. The germline V gene has CDR1 MNHNS and CDR2 SASEGT. The CDR3 extends over 15 amino acids. CDR3 nucleotide sequence: TGTGCCAGCAGTGAAGCGCCCCACCAGTACAATGGGCAGTTCTTC. Amino acid sequence: CASSEAPHQYNGQFF.

This chain uses TRBV6-5 with TRBJ1-2; D is uncertain. This CDR3 contains 14 residues. Trimming stripped 0 bases from V and 4 bases from J, with 9 bases between. Germline V lookup: CDR1 MNHEY, CDR2 SVGAGI. The CDR3 loop reads CASSYSDGIYGYTF. The CDR3 bases are TGTGCCAGCAGTTACTCGGACGGTATCTATGGCTACACCTTC.

The CDR3 region is CASSLLAGGGDEQFF. The DNA of the CDR3 is TGTGCCAGCAGCTTATTAGCGGGAGGCGGGGATGAGCAGTTCTTC. This chain links TRBV7-3 with TRBJ2-1; 10 positions agree with TRBD2. V shed 2 bases and J 8 bases; nucleotides not matched to a gene: 6. The CDR3 has 15 amino acids. The germline V gene has CDR1 SGHTA and CDR2 FQGTGA.

The chain combines TRBV19 with TRBJ2-2; D call uncertain. Trimming took 0 bases from V and 4 from J, leaving 3 bases between them. The CDR3 sequence is 13 residues long. The germline gives CDR1 LNHDA, CDR2 SQIVND (reference sequence). CDR3 sequence reads: CASSIDPTGELFF. In DNA, the CDR3 is TGTGCCAGTAGTATAGATCCCACCGGGGAGCTGTTTTTT.

This chain connects TRBV30 to TRBJ1-1; D not certain. CDR3 size: 13 residues. Looked up from germline, CDR1 is GTSNPN and CDR2 is SVGIG (reference sequence). V gave up 2 bases and J gave up 5 bases, with 12 bases separating them. For the CDR3, the DNA is TGTGCCTGGAGTAACCGCAGATGGACTGAAGCTTTCTTT. It specifies CAWSNRRWTEAFF. The full variable domain, with the rest looked up from reference TRBV30 and TRBJ1-1, is SQTIHQWPATLVQPVGSPLSLECTVEGTSNPNLYWYRQAAGRGLQLLFYSVGIGQISSEVPQNLSASRPQDRQFILSSKKLLLSDSGFYLCAWSNRRWTEAFFGQGTRLTVV.

V and J are TRBV4-2 and TRBJ1-1; weak D call: TRBD1 (5 bases). Germline lookup yields CDR1 LGHNA and CDR2 YNFKEQ. V lost 2 bases to trimming and J lost 4 bases, with 14 bases between them. The CDR3 loop spans 15 amino acids. The CDR3 DNA is TGTGCCAGCAGCCAATATGGGGGATTGGGCACTGAAGCTTTCTTT. Its translation is CASSQYGGLGTEAFF.

This chain joins TRBV4-2 and TRBJ1-2; 7 bases fit TRBD1. Trimming at V came to 0 bases and at J to 4 bases, leaving 11 bases not matched to a gene. The CDR3 loop spans 17 amino acids. CDR1 is LGHNA, CDR2 YNFKEQ, per germline. CDR3 loop: CASSQEEGAGRLYGYTF. The CDR3, as DNA: TGTGCCAGCAGCCAAGAAGAGGGGGCTGGCAGGCTCTATGGCTACACCTTC.

V gene TRBV6-5 combines with J gene TRBJ1-2; D gene ambiguous. This CDR3 has 15 amino acids. V was trimmed by 9 bases and J by 1 base, leaving 18 bases between them. CDR1 and CDR2 from the germline V gene are MNHEY and SVGAGI. CDR3 DNA: TGTGCCAGTGGTTACCAGGCGACTCTTAACTATGGCTACACCTTC. This gives the protein CASGYQATLNYGYTF.

The rearrangement links TRBV2 to TRBJ1-2, with D possibly TRBD1 on 5 matching bases. V was pared by 2 bases and J by 6 bases, with 16 bases between. Germline lookup yields CDR1 SNHLY and CDR2 FYNNEI. This CDR3 has 15 amino acids. The CDR3 loop is CASSEQGILSNGYTF. The CDR3 DNA reads TGTGCCAGCAGTGAACAGGGCATCCTGTCCAATGGCTACACCTTC.

This chain links TRBV7-6 with TRBJ1-5; D ambiguous. V was cut by 0 bases and J by 3 bases, with 15 bases left in between. This CDR3 has 17 residues. Looked up from germline, CDR1 is SGHVS and CDR2 is FNYEAQ. CDR3 nucleotide sequence: TGTGCCAGCAGCTTAGCATACTCAGCCGTGGCCAATCAGCCCCAGCATTTT. This gives the protein CASSLAYSAVANQPQHF.